Each of the 5 T cell receptor beta chains below was sequenced from the same sample in a study of cytomegalovirus exposure and HLA in healthy donors. The PCR employed 60 Vbeta primers together with 13 Jbeta primers. Only in-frame clones appear in the TCRdb table, and some are missing; sequencing was by immunoSEQ multiplex PCR. This sample contains 120,000 to 150,000 clones. Sequencing input: PBMCs. These receptors all stem from a man aged 40-49 years in good health and CMV-seronegative.

This chain connects TRBV7-9 to TRBJ2-7; 7 bases are shared with TRBD2. The ends lost 5 bases at V and 5 bases at J; junction bases unmatched: 12. The CDR3 extends over 15 amino acids. CDR1 and CDR2 from the germline V gene are SEHNR and FQNEAQ (reference sequence). The CDR3: CASSPSGASNHEQYF. The CDR3 nucleotides are TGTGCCAGCAGCCCCAGCGGGGCGAGTAATCACGAGCAGTACTTC.

This rearrangement joins TRBV9 to TRBJ2-7; D possibly corresponds to TRBD2 (5 bases). The V gene's germline CDR1 is SGDLS and CDR2 YYNGEE. Trimming took off 0 bases at V and 4 bases at J, with 11 bases between the two ends. The CDR3 loop spans 14 amino acids. CDR3 amino acids: CASSVGGNLYEQYF. For the CDR3, the DNA is TGTGCCAGCAGCGTAGGAGGGAACCTTTACGAGCAGTACTTC.

The chain uses TRBV29-1 and TRBJ2-1; 8 positions match TRBD1. The ends lost 6 bases at V and 13 bases at J; junction bases unmatched: 14. Germline V gene lookup returns CDR1 SQVTM and CDR2 ANQGSEA. The CDR3 is 13 amino acids. CDR3 amino acids: CSVDRGWGSDQFF. The CDR3, as DNA: TGCAGCGTCGACAGGGGATGGGGCTCGGATCAGTTCTTC.

The chain is built from TRBV28 and TRBJ2-3; D possibly corresponds to TRBD2 (5 bases). This CDR3 is built from 13 residues. V was clipped by 9 bases and J by 2 bases, with 12 bases between them. The germline CDR1 and CDR2 sequences are MDHEN and SYDVKM. The CDR3 bases are TGTGCCAGTGGACTTCCTGACACAGATACGCAGTATTTT. This sequence encodes CASGLPDTDTQYF. The full variable domain, rest sourced from reference TRBV28 and TRBJ2-3, is DVKVTQSSRYLVKRTGEKVFLECVQDMDHENMFWYRQDPGLGLRLIYFSYDVKMKEKGDIPEGYSVSREKKERFSLILESASTNQTSMYLCASGLPDTDTQYFGPGTRLTVL.

The rearrangement joins TRBV4-2 to TRBJ1-5, with TRBD1 matching over 9 bases. V lost 1 base, J lost 4 bases, and 5 bases stayed unmatched. The length of the CDR3 is 16 residues. Germline values: CDR1 LGHNA, CDR2 YNFKEQ. CDR3 region: CASSQATGTGNQPQHF. In DNA, the CDR3 is TGTGCCAGCAGCCAAGCCACCGGGACAGGGAATCAGCCCCAGCATTTT.